A single sample gave rise to the 28 T cell receptor beta chains below, sequenced in a study of CD8+ T cells in alopecia areata. cDNA prepared by RNA extraction and subsequent reverse transcription served as the template for sequencing. Data came from immunoSEQ multiplex PCR; TCRdb stores just in-frame clones and leaves some out. The sample has some 190,000 clones; less than 70% are singletons. Sample treatment: oral pan-JAK inhibitor, 5-10 mg twice daily. The sample here was CD4+ T cells sorted from blood, taken between weeks 47 and 50, from a patient treated with tofacitinib. The receptors derive from a human donor with alopecia areata.

The V and J genes are TRBV2 and TRBJ2-7; D gene ambiguous. Trimming removed 7 bases at V and 1 base at J, with 11 bases between. Per germline, CDR1 SNHLY and CDR2 FYNNEI. The CDR3 is 13 amino acids. CDR3 sequence reads: CASIKEQSYEQYF. Written as DNA, the CDR3 is TGTGCCAGCATCAAAGAACAGTCCTACGAGCAGTACTTC.

CDR3 in DNA: TGTGCCAGCAGCTTGGGACAGGGATTCACCTACGAGCAGTACTTC. Translating gives CASSLGQGFTYEQYF. The chain is built from TRBV5-6 and TRBJ2-7, with 7 positions matching TRBD1. This CDR3 is 15 amino acids long. Trimming at V came to 0 bases and at J to 2 bases, leaving 5 bases not matched to a gene. Per germline, CDR1 SGHDT and CDR2 YYEEEE.

Remarks on this clone: Other DNA sequences in this sample translate to the same CDR3. The chain is built from TRBV30 and TRBJ1-1; no definite D call. The CDR3 is 13 amino acids. The germline V and J ends were trimmed by 2 bases and 1 base, with 8 bases remaining between them. CDR1 GTSNPN and CDR2 SVGIG come from the germline V gene (reference sequence). In DNA, the CDR3 is TGTGCCTGGAGTCGGCAGGAGAACACTGAAGCTTTCTTT. Its translation is CAWSRQENTEAFF.

This clone was detected a few times. The CDR3 spells CASGQTALEQYF. The CDR3 region has the DNA TGTGCTAGTGGCCAAACAGCCTTGGAGCAGTACTTC. The rearrangement links TRBV12-5 to TRBJ2-7, with unresolved D. Trimming stripped 6 bases from V and 7 bases from J, with 13 bases between. CDR3 length: 12 residues. Germline lookup yields CDR1 LGHNT and CDR2 FRNRAP.

V and J are TRBV5-1 and TRBJ1-1, with D hard to call. The CDR3 length is 15 residues. Germline V gene data show CDR1 as SGHRS and CDR2 as YFSETQ. V was trimmed by 0 bases and J by 2 bases, leaving 11 bases between them. The CDR3, as DNA: TGCGCCAGCAGCTTGGCCGGTGATGCCAACACTGAAGCTTTCTTT. This gives the protein CASSLAGDANTEAFF.

V usage is TRBV11-2 and J usage is TRBJ1-3; D unresolved. Trimming took off 5 bases at V and 0 bases at J, with 14 bases between the two ends. Germline values: CDR1 SGHAT, CDR2 FQNNGV. The CDR3 extends over 16 amino acids. In nucleotides, the CDR3 is TGTGCCAGCAGCCCCGACGGATTTTCCTCTGGAAACACCATATATTTT. Translation: CASSPDGFSSGNTIYF.

V gene TRBV27 combines with J gene TRBJ1-5, with D possibly matching TRBD1 (5 bases). The CDR3 is 15 residues long. V shed 4 bases and J shed 2 bases, with 12 bases lying between them. In germline, CDR1 is MNHEY, CDR2 SMNVEV (reference sequence). Here the CDR3 DNA reads TGTGCCAGCAGTTCCCTGGGGGTTGGCAATCAGCCCCAGCATTTT. It codes for CASSSLGVGNQPQHF.

This sequence joins TRBV29-1 and TRBJ2-3, with D unresolved. The CDR3 has 16 amino acids. Trimming stripped 6 bases from V and 0 bases from J, with 19 bases between. Germline CDR1 SQVTM, CDR2 ANQGSEA. As DNA, the CDR3 is TGCAGCGTGGGCACGATACAGAGTACTAGCACAGATACGCAGTATTTT. Encoded protein: CSVGTIQSTSTDTQYF.

The V gene is TRBV6-1, the J gene TRBJ2-5; 8 nucleotides align to TRBD1. J lost 5 bases, V lost 3 bases, and 8 bases had no gene match. Germline loops: CDR1 MNHNS, CDR2 SASEGT. This CDR3 has 15 amino acids. Written as DNA, the CDR3 is TGTGCCAGCAGTGAGGGTCAGGGGGCCCGGGAGACCCAGTACTTC. It is translated as CASSEGQGARETQYF.

This chain links TRBV19 with TRBJ2-5; a weak D match, TRBD1 (6 bases). The CDR3 is made up of 14 amino acids. CDR1 is LNHDA and CDR2 is SQIVND in the germline V gene (reference sequence). The V gene lost 3 bases and the J gene lost 1 base, with 9 bases spanning the gap. The CDR3 nucleotides are TGTGCCAGTAGTATCTTCAGGGGCCAAGAGACCCAGTACTTC. It encodes CASSIFRGQETQYF.

The rearrangement uses TRBV6-1 and TRBJ1-2, with D hard to call. V dropped 3 bases and J dropped 3 bases, with 5 bases sitting between them. CDR3 length: 12 amino acids. CDR1 MNHNS and CDR2 SASEGT come from the germline V gene. CDR3 amino acids: CASSDPHYGYTF. CDR3 DNA: TGTGCCAGCAGTGATCCCCACTATGGCTACACCTTC.

This chain uses TRBV5-1 with TRBJ2-7, with 9 bases lining up with TRBD2. The CDR3 covers 14 residues. The junction had 9 bases not matched to a gene; V was cut back by 4 bases and J by 7 bases. Germline V gene lookup returns CDR1 SGHRS and CDR2 YFSETQ. CDR3 coding DNA: TGCGCCAGCAGCCAGGGACTAGCTGAGAGGGAGCAGTACTTC. It codes for CASSQGLAEREQYF.

This clone was observed a handful of times. The gene calls are TRBV29-1 and TRBJ2-3, with D hard to call. V shed 1 base and J shed 2 bases, with 7 bases lying between them. Germline loops: CDR1 SQVTM, CDR2 ANQGSEA. This CDR3 comprises 13 residues. The CDR3 is CSVEGRNTDTQYF. The CDR3 DNA reads TGCAGCGTTGAAGGACGGAACACAGATACGCAGTATTTT.

The chain joins TRBV2 to TRBJ2-2; TRBD2 is a possible D gene (6 bases). The CDR3 is 14 residues long. V was cut by 7 bases and J by 4 bases, with 13 bases left in between. Per the germline V gene, CDR1 is SNHLY and CDR2 is FYNNEI. The CDR3: CASTGLASTGELFF. Written as DNA, the CDR3 is TGTGCCAGCACGGGACTCGCGAGCACCGGGGAGCTGTTTTTT.

The chain carries TRBV2 and TRBJ2-1; 8 bases agree with TRBD2. The trim removed 1 base at V and 11 bases at J, leaving 7 bases unmatched. This CDR3 is built from 14 residues. Germline-derived CDR1 and CDR2 are SNHLY and FYNNEI. The CDR3 loop is CASSEGGGPGKQFF. In DNA form, the CDR3 reads TGTGCCAGCAGTGAAGGCGGGGGGCCCGGTAAGCAGTTCTTC.

Comment on this clone: Additional DNA sequences in this sample encode the identical CDR3. The chain couples TRBV7-2 to TRBJ2-5, with unresolved D. This CDR3 has 11 residues. V dropped 4 bases and J dropped 2 bases, with 2 bases sitting between them. The germline V gene has CDR1 SGHTA and CDR2 FQGNSA. Here the CDR3 DNA reads TGTGCCAGCAGCTCGCAAGAGACCCAGTACTTC. This gives the protein CASSSQETQYF.

The rearrangement links TRBV10-2 to TRBJ1-2, with D possibly being TRBD1 (5 bases). The CDR3 loop spans 14 amino acids. The germline V and J ends were trimmed by 0 bases and 0 bases, with 5 bases remaining between them. Germline-derived CDR1 and CDR2 are WSHSY and SAAADI. The CDR3 is CASSESQANYGYTF. CDR3 DNA: TGCGCCAGCAGTGAGTCACAGGCTAACTATGGCTACACCTTC.

The chain employs TRBV10-3 and TRBJ1-5, with 8 bases identical to TRBD1. The V and J ends lost 6 bases and 1 base, in that order; junction bases with no gene match: 5. CDR1 is ENHRY, CDR2 SYGVKD, per germline. The CDR3 length is 15 residues. In DNA, the CDR3 is TGTGCCATCAGCCTGGGACAGGAGAGCAATCAGCCCCAGCATTTT. Protein sequence: CAISLGQESNQPQHF.

The rearrangement uses TRBV29-1 and TRBJ2-7; D remains ambiguous. V lost 4 bases and J 6 bases, leaving 10 bases between the germline ends. Germline V gene lookup returns CDR1 SQVTM and CDR2 ANQGSEA. This CDR3 is built from 11 residues. The CDR3 DNA is TGCAGCGTTGGGTCAGTGGCCGAGCAGTACTTC. It is translated as CSVGSVAEQYF.

The chain employs TRBV15 and TRBJ2-3; no clear D. V was cut by 0 bases and J by 6 bases, with 10 bases left in between. The CDR3 runs to 14 residues. Looked up from germline, CDR1 is LNHNV and CDR2 is YYDKDF (reference sequence). The CDR3 reads CATSRDQTLDTQYF. CDR3 DNA: TGTGCCACCAGCAGAGATCAAACCTTGGATACGCAGTATTTT.

The table lists this clone with a count of one. The genes are TRBV4-1 and TRBJ1-1, with D unclear. The V and J ends lost 11 bases and 1 base respectively, with 11 bases between them. This CDR3 is 12 amino acids long. CDR1 MGHRA and CDR2 YSYEKL come from the germline V gene. The CDR3 protein is CASGQSNTEAFF. In DNA form, the CDR3 reads TGCGCCTCAGGCCAGTCGAACACTGAAGCTTTCTTT.

This clone was detected a few times. The V gene is TRBV30, the J gene TRBJ1-5; D gene ambiguous. V was pared by 0 bases and J by 5 bases, with 11 bases between. The CDR3 runs to 14 residues. Germline V gene sequence: CDR1 GTSNPN, CDR2 SVGIG (reference sequence). The DNA of the CDR3 is TGTGCCTGGAGTGTAATGTCCTCGGATCAGCCCCAGCATTTT. Translating gives CAWSVMSSDQPQHF.

This chain joins TRBV30 and TRBJ2-1; possible D gene TRBD2, 6 bases. Germline values: CDR1 GTSNPN, CDR2 SVGIG (reference sequence). This CDR3 comprises 13 residues. V was cut by 2 bases and J by 4 bases, with 9 bases left in between. CDR3 sequence (DNA): TGTGCCTGGAGTCAGGGAGGATACAATGAGCAGTTCTTC. Protein product: CAWSQGGYNEQFF.

The V and J genes are TRBV29-1 and TRBJ2-7; the D is unclear. V was cut by 4 bases and J by 2 bases, with 12 bases left in between. Germline V gives CDR1 SQVTM, CDR2 ANQGSEA. This CDR3 contains 13 residues. The CDR3 sequence: CSVGGRATYEQYF. In nucleotides, the CDR3 is TGCAGCGTTGGGGGTAGAGCTACCTACGAGCAGTACTTC.

This clone turned up a few times. The chain links TRBV29-1 to TRBJ2-1; TRBD1 aligns across 10 bases. The CDR3 contains 14 residues. Trimming cost V 5 bases and J 1 base; bases outside gene matches: 2. The V gene's germline CDR1 is SQVTM and CDR2 ANQGSEA. In DNA form, the CDR3 reads TGCAGCGTTCTGGGACAGGGGTCCTACAATGAGCAGTTCTTC. This encodes CSVLGQGSYNEQFF.

The rearrangement joins TRBV9 to TRBJ2-7; 9 positions agree with TRBD1. V trimming: 2 bases; J trimming: 2 bases; junction bases outside the gene matches: 5. Germline loops: CDR1 SGDLS, CDR2 YYNGEE. This CDR3 is built from 15 residues. CDR3 nucleotide sequence: TGTGCCAGCAGCGTCGGACAGGGGCAAACCTACGAGCAGTACTTC. Translation: CASSVGQGQTYEQYF.

The CDR3 DNA reads as TGTGCCAGCAGACCCGCCGTACAGGCAACCGGGGAGCTGTTTTTT. It codes for CASRPAVQATGELFF. V is TRBV4-2 and J is TRBJ2-2, with D perhaps TRBD1 (5 bases). The CDR3 contains 15 residues. Trimming stripped 6 bases from V and 5 bases from J, with 16 bases between. The germline CDR1 and CDR2 sequences are LGHNA and YNFKEQ.

The rearrangement joins TRBV29-1 to TRBJ2-3; 7 bases are a match to TRBD2. Trimming took 4 bases from V and 9 from J; bases not matched to a gene: 10. CDR3 length: 13 residues. Germline CDR1 and CDR2: SQVTM and ANQGSEA. The CDR3 region has the DNA TGCAGCGTTGCGGCGGGGGACCCGGGGACGCAGTATTTT. It is translated as CSVAAGDPGTQYF.